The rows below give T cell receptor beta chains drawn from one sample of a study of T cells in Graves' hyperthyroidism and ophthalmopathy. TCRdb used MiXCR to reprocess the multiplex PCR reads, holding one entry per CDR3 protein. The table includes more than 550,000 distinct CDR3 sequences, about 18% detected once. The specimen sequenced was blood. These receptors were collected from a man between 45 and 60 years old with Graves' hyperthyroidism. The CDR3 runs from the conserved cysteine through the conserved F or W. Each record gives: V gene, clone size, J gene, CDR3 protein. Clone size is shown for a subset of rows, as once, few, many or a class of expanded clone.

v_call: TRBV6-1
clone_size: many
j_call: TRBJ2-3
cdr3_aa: CASSPDGDTQYF

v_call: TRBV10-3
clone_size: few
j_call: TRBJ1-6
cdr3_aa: CAISESGTANSPLHF

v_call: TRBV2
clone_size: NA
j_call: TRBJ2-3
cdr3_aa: CASEGTTDTQYF

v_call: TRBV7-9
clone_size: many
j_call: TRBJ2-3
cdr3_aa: CASGSVTSGPPDTQYF

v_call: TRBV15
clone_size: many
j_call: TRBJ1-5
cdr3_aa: CATDQDRGRGNQPQHF

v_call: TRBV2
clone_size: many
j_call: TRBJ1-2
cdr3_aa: CASRPDGVSNYGYTF

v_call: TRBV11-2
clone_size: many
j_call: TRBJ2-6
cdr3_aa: CASSGGSGANVLTF

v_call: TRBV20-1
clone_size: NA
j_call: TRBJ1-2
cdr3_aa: CSASAETGNYGYTF

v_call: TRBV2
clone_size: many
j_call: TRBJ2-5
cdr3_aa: CASQEGLRETQYF

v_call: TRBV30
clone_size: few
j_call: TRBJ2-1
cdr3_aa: CAWSQRGSYNEQFF

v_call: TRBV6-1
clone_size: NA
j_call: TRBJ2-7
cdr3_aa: CASSTNDRLYEQYF

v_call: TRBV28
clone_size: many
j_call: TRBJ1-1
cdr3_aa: CASSLQGRAEAFF

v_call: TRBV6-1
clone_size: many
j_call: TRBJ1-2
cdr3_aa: CASSLDSDYGYTF

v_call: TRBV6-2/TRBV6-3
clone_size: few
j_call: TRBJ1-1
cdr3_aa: CASSYPTEAFF

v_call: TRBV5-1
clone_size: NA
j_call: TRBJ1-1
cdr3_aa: CASSSNRQPHTEAFF

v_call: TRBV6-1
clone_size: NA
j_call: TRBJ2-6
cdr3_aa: CASSPGQGGGANVLTF

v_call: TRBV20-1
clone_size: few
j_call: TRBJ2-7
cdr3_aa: CSASPQTSSYEQYF

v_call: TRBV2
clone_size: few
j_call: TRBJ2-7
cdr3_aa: CASTSAASYEQYF

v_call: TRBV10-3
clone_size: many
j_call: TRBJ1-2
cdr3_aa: CAISRTGEDGYTF

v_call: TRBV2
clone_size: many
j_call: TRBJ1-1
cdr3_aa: CAQQMGWGTEAFF

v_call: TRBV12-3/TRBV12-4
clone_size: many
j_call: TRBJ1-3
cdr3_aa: CASRKPLSSGNTIYF

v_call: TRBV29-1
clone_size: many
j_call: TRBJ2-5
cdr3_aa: CSVGRRVGRMETQYF

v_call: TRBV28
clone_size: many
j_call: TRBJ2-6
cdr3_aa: CASSRNGGSGANVLTF

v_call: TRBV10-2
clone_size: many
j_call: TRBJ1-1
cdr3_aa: CASSEVGLNTEAFF

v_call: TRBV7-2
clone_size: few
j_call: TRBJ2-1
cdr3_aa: CASSLAISGLAGGYEQFF

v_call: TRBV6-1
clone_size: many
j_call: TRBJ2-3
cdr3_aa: CASSERRLAGRTDTQYF

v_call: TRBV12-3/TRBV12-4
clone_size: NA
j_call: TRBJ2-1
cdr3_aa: CASSGSGGIRYNEQFF

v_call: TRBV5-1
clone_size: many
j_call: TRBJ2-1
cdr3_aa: CASSLGIGGYSYNEQFF

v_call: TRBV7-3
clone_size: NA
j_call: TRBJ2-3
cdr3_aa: CASSLLGAGLATDTQYF

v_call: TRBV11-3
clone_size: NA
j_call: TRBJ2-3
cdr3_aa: CASSGGTTGTQYF

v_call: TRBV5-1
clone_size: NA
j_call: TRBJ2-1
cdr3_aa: CASSYSGGDNEQFF

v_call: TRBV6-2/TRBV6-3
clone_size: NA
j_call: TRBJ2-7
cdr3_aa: CASSRTRGSYEQYF

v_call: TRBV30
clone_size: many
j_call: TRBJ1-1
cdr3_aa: CAWSRGPGAEAFF